The clone carrying this T cell receptor beta chain was seen many times. This sample was taken from a study of T-cell memory formation after mild COVID-19. TCRdb passed the 5' RACE reads through MiXCR, listing each CDR3 protein once. The sample consists of about 360,000 distinct CDR3 sequences, roughly 14% of them appearing once. CDR3 length: 13 residues. The V and J ends lost 6 bases and 2 bases respectively, with 8 bases between them. The germline CDR1 and CDR2 sequences are KGHSH and LQKENI. Sequenced sample: PBMCs or a T cell subset sorted from them (not recorded which). The clonotype originates from a man in his late teens or twenties who had mild COVID-19 (a few samples of this study predate the infection). Cell type and time point are not known. This sequence joins TRBV18 and TRBJ1-5; D gene uncertain. The CDR3 sequence: CASSSLGNQPQHF. DNA for the CDR3: TGTGCCAGCTCGTCTTTGGGCAATCAGCCCCAGCATTTT.